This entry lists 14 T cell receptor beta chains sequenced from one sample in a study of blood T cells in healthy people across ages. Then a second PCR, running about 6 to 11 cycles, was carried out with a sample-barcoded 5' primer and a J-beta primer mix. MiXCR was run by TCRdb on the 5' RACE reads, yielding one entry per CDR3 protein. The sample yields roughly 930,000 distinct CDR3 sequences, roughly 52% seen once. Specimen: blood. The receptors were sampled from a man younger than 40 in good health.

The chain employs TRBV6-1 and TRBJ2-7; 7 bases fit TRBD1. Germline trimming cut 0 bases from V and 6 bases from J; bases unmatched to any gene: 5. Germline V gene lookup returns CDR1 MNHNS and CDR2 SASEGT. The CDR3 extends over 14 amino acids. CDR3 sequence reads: CASSEAPTGVEQYF. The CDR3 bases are TGTGCCAGCAGTGAAGCGCCTACAGGGGTCGAGCAGTACTTC.

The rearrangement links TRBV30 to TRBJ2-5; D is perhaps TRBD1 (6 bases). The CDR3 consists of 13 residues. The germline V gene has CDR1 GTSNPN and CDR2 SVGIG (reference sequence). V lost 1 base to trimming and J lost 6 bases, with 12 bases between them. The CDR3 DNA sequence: TGTGCCTGGAGTGCCTTCAGGGGTCAGACCCAGTACTTC. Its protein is CAWSAFRGQTQYF. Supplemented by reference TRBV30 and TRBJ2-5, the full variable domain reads SQTIHQWPATLVQPVGSPLSLECTVEGTSNPNLYWYRQAAGRGLQLLFYSVGIGQISSEVPQNLSASRPQDRQFILSSKKLLLSDSGFYLCAWSAFRGQTQYFGPGTRLLVL.

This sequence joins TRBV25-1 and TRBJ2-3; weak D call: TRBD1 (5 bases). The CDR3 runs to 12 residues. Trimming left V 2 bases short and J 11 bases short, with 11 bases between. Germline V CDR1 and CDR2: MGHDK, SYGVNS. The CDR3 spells CASSETPQGQYF. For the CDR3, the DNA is TGTGCCAGCAGTGAAACCCCCCAGGGGCAGTATTTT.

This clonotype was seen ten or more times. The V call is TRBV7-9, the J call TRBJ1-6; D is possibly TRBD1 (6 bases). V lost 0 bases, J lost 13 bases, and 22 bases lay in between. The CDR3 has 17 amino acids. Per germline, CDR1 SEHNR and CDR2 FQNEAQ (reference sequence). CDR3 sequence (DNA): TGTGCCAGCAGCTTAGCGACAGGAGGGCGAGTAGGCTCGCCCCTCCACTTT. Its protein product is CASSLATGGRVGSPLHF.

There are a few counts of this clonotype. The CDR3, as DNA: TGCAGTGCGGCCAGACAGCTTACCTACACAGATACGCAGTATTTT. Protein: CSAARQLTYTDTQYF. The chain uses TRBV20-1 and TRBJ2-3; TRBD1 might be the D (5 bases). V shed 6 bases and J shed 2 bases, with 18 bases lying between them. CDR1 is DFQATT and CDR2 is SNEGSKA in the germline V gene (reference sequence). CDR3 length equals 15 residues.

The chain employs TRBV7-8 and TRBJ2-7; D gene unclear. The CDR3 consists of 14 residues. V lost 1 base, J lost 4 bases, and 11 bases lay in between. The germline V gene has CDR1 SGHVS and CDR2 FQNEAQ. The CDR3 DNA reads TGTGCCAGCAGCTTAGAGTTAGGGATTTACGAGCAGTACTTC. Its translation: CASSLELGIYEQYF.

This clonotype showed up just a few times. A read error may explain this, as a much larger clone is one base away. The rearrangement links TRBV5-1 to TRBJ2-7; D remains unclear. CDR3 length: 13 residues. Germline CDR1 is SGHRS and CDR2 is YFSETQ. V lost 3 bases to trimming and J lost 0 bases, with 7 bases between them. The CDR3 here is CASSSGFSYEQYF. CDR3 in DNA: TGCGCCAGCAGCTCCGGGTTCTCCTACGAGCAGTACTTC.

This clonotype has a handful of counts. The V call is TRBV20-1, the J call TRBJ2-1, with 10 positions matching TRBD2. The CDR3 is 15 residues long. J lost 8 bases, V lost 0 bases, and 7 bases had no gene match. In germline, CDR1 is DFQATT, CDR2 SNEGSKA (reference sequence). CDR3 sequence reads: CSARDELAGMDEQFF. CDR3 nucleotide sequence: TGCAGTGCTAGAGATGAACTAGCGGGAATGGATGAGCAGTTCTTC.

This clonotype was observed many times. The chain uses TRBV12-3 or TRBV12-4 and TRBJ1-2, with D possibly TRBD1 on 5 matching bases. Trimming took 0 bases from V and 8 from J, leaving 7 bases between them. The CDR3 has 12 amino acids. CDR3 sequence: CASSLAGGGYTF. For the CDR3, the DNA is TGTGCCAGCAGTTTAGCGGGGGGGGGCTACACCTTC.

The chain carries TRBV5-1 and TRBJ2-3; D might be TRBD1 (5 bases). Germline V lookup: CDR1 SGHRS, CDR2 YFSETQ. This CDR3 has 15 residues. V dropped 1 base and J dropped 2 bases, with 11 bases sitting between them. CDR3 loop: CASSLQGIFTDTQYF. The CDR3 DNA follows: TGCGCCAGCAGCTTGCAGGGTATTTTCACAGATACGCAGTATTTT.

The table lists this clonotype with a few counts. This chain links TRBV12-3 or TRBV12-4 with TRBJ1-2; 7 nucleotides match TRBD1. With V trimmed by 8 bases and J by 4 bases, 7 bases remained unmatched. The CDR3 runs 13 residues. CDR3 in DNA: TGTGCCAGCGGAAACAGGGGAGGCTATGGCTACACCTTC. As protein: CASGNRGGYGYTF.

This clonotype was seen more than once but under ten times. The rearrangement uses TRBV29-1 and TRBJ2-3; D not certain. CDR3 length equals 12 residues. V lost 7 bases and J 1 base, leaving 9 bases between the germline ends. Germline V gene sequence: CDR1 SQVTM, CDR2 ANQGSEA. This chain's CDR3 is CSAPLGTDTQYF. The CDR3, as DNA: TGCAGCGCCCCCCTGGGCACAGATACGCAGTATTTT.

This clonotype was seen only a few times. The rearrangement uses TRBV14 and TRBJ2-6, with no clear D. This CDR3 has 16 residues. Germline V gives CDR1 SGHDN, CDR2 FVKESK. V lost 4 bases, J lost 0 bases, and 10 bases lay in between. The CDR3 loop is CASSLLTVSGANVLTF. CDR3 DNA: TGTGCCAGCAGCCTCCTTACAGTCTCTGGGGCCAACGTCCTGACTTTC.

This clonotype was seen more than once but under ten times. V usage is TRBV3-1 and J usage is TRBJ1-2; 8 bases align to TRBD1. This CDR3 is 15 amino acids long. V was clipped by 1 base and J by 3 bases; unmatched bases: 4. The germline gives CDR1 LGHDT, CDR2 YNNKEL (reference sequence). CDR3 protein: CASSQVAGGDYGYTF. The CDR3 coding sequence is TGTGCCAGCAGCCAAGTCGCAGGGGGCGACTATGGCTACACCTTC.